The rows below give T cell receptor beta chains drawn from one sample of a study of sequential checkpoint blockade in melanoma. The protocol was immunoSEQ multiplex PCR, while the TCRdb copy is restricted to in-frame clones and leaves out a portion. The sample lists tens of thousands of clones, 83% occurring once. The sequences come from CD8+ T cells sorted from blood (inferred from file names), collected from a patient given nivolumab and ipilimumab in sequence. These receptors were taken from a human donor with melanoma. CDR3s include the opening cysteine and the closing phenylalanine or tryptophan. A D gene is named only where the DNA matches it firmly. Clone size is shown for a subset of rows, as once, few, many or a class of expanded clone.

j_gene: TRBJ1-2; v_gene: TRBV5-3; d_gene: TRBD1; abundance: -; CDR3nt: TGTGCCAGCAACCACGGACAGGGGATGAACTATGGCTACACCTTC; CDR3aa: CASNHGQGMNYGYTF
j_gene: TRBJ2-1; v_gene: TRBV9; d_gene: TRBD2; abundance: -; CDR3nt: TGTGCCAGCAGCGGACAGAGGACTAGCGGGAGCAATAATGAGCAGTTCTTC; CDR3aa: CASSGQRTSGSNNEQFF
j_gene: TRBJ1-6; v_gene: TRBV4-3; d_gene: -; abundance: -; CDR3nt: TGCGCCAGCAGCCAAGAGAGGGGGACAAGTAGTGGACCCCTCCACTTT; CDR3aa: CASSQERGTSSGPLHF
j_gene: TRBJ2-2; v_gene: TRBV27; d_gene: -; abundance: -; CDR3nt: TGTGCCAGCGGTGAGGGGGGGACCGGGGAGCTGTTTTTT; CDR3aa: CASGEGGTGELFF
j_gene: TRBJ2-7; v_gene: TRBV21-1; d_gene: -; abundance: -; CDR3nt: TGTGCCAGCAGCAAATCCGGCGGATCCTACGAGCAGTACTTC; CDR3aa: CASSKSGGSYEQYF
j_gene: TRBJ2-7; v_gene: TRBV10-3; d_gene: -; abundance: -; CDR3nt: TGTGCCATCGTCGACTCCCCGAAAAACGAGCAGTACTTC; CDR3aa: CAIVDSPKNEQYF
j_gene: TRBJ2-1; v_gene: TRBV4-3; d_gene: -; abundance: -; CDR3nt: TGCGCCAGCAGCCAACGCCTCTCCGGGATATACAATGAGCAGTTCTTC; CDR3aa: CASSQRLSGIYNEQFF
j_gene: TRBJ2-7; v_gene: TRBV7-9; d_gene: TRBD1; abundance: -; CDR3nt: TGTGCCAGCAGCTGGGACAGGGGGCGCATCTACGAGCAGTACTTC; CDR3aa: CASSWDRGRIYEQYF
j_gene: TRBJ1-6; v_gene: TRBV2; d_gene: TRBD1; abundance: -; CDR3nt: TGTGCCAGCAGCTCTTTCCCTCCCCTCCTCCGGGACAGGGGATCCTATAATTCACCCCTCCACTTT; CDR3aa: CASSSFPPLLRDRGSYNSPLHF
j_gene: TRBJ1-1; v_gene: TRBV15; d_gene: -; abundance: -; CDR3nt: TGTGCCACCAGCCGCAGGAACACTGAAGCTTTCTTT; CDR3aa: CATSRRNTEAFF
j_gene: TRBJ1-4; v_gene: TRBV12-5; d_gene: -; abundance: few; CDR3nt: TGTGCTAGTGGTTCTGACTTGGGTTTTAATGAAAAACTGTTTTTT; CDR3aa: CASGSDLGFNEKLFF
j_gene: TRBJ1-6; v_gene: TRBV29-1; d_gene: TRBD1; abundance: -; CDR3nt: TGCAGCGTTGAAGATGGGGACAGTAATTCACCCCTCCACTTT; CDR3aa: CSVEDGDSNSPLHF
j_gene: TRBJ2-1; v_gene: TRBV7-3; d_gene: -; abundance: once; CDR3nt: TGTGCCAGCAGCTTAACAGGGGGGGGATGGAATGAGCAGTTCTTC; CDR3aa: CASSLTGGGWNEQFF
j_gene: TRBJ1-1; v_gene: TRBV5-6; d_gene: -; abundance: -; CDR3nt: TGTGCCAGCAGCGAGGACAAGGGATTAAACTTGAACACTGAAGCTTTCTTT; CDR3aa: CASSEDKGLNLNTEAFF
j_gene: TRBJ1-4; v_gene: TRBV12-5; d_gene: -; abundance: few; CDR3nt: TGTGCTAGTAGTTTAGGAGGGTATGGCGAAAAACTGTTTTTT; CDR3aa: CASSLGGYGEKLFF
j_gene: TRBJ2-2; v_gene: TRBV19; d_gene: -; abundance: -; CDR3nt: TGTGCCAGCTCTAAGATAATGGGAGGCGGGGAGCTGTTTTTT; CDR3aa: CASSKIMGGGELFF
j_gene: TRBJ1-2; v_gene: TRBV19; d_gene: TRBD1; abundance: -; CDR3nt: TGTGCCAGTAGTATCGGGACAGGGGTTGCCTATGGCTACACCTTC; CDR3aa: CASSIGTGVAYGYTF
j_gene: TRBJ1-1; v_gene: TRBV27; d_gene: -; abundance: -; CDR3nt: TGTGCCAGCAAGCAAAGAGACAGGAAGAACACTGAAGCTTTCTTT; CDR3aa: CASKQRDRKNTEAFF
j_gene: TRBJ2-7; v_gene: TRBV29-1; d_gene: -; abundance: -; CDR3nt: TGCAGCGTTGTTACGGGTTACGAGCAGTACTTC; CDR3aa: CSVVTGYEQYF
j_gene: TRBJ2-7; v_gene: TRBV7-8; d_gene: -; abundance: -; CDR3nt: TGTGCCAGCAGCACCCGACGAGGCGAGCAGTACTTC; CDR3aa: CASSTRRGEQYF
j_gene: TRBJ2-7; v_gene: TRBV28; d_gene: -; abundance: few; CDR3nt: TGTGCCGGCTCCGGGAGCTCCTACGAGCAGTACTTC; CDR3aa: CAGSGSSYEQYF
j_gene: TRBJ1-2; v_gene: TRBV7-9; d_gene: TRBD1; abundance: once; CDR3nt: TGTGCCAGCAGCTTAGCCACAGGGGTATATGGCTACACCTTC; CDR3aa: CASSLATGVYGYTF
j_gene: TRBJ2-7; v_gene: TRBV10-2; d_gene: -; abundance: -; CDR3nt: TGCGCCAGCAAGGGGACTGGGGACGAGCAGTACTTC; CDR3aa: CASKGTGDEQYF
j_gene: TRBJ2-1; v_gene: TRBV5-6; d_gene: TRBD2; abundance: -; CDR3nt: TGTGCCAGCAGCTATGGGACTAGCGCCTACAATGAGCAGTTCTTC; CDR3aa: CASSYGTSAYNEQFF
j_gene: TRBJ2-7; v_gene: TRBV27; d_gene: -; abundance: -; CDR3nt: TGTGCCAGCAGTCCAAACCGGGACACCTCCTACGAGCAGTACTTC; CDR3aa: CASSPNRDTSYEQYF
j_gene: TRBJ1-1; v_gene: TRBV9; d_gene: -; abundance: -; CDR3nt: TGTGCCAGCAGCGAAAAGGGAGCGGACGGTGAAGCTTTCTTT; CDR3aa: CASSEKGADGEAFF
j_gene: TRBJ2-1; v_gene: TRBV27; d_gene: TRBD1; abundance: few; CDR3nt: TGTGCCAGCAGTTCCGGGACAGGGTTTTACAATGAGCAGTTCTTC; CDR3aa: CASSSGTGFYNEQFF
j_gene: TRBJ1-2; v_gene: TRBV27; d_gene: -; abundance: few; CDR3nt: TGTGCCAGCAGTTTGTCCAGGGCCTATGGCTACACCTTC; CDR3aa: CASSLSRAYGYTF
j_gene: TRBJ2-3; v_gene: TRBV6-1; d_gene: TRBD2; abundance: -; CDR3nt: TGTGCCAGCAGTGAAGAGATAGCGGGAGCCACAGATACGCAGTATTTT; CDR3aa: CASSEEIAGATDTQYF
j_gene: TRBJ1-3; v_gene: TRBV2; d_gene: -; abundance: once; CDR3nt: TGTGCCAGCACTAGGGGACTGACTTCTGGAAACACCATATATTTT; CDR3aa: CASTRGLTSGNTIYF
j_gene: TRBJ1-5; v_gene: TRBV5-6; d_gene: -; abundance: once; CDR3nt: TGTGCCAGCAGCTTGGCGAACCGGGGACAGCCCCAGCATTTT; CDR3aa: CASSLANRGQPQHF
j_gene: TRBJ1-1; v_gene: TRBV27; d_gene: -; abundance: -; CDR3nt: TGTGCCAGCAGTCCTGTCCAGGGGCTGAACACTGAAGCTTTCTTT; CDR3aa: CASSPVQGLNTEAFF
j_gene: TRBJ2-2; v_gene: TRBV4-3; d_gene: TRBD1; abundance: -; CDR3nt: TGCGCCAGCAGCCAAGATGGGACAGCCACCGGGGAGCTGTTTTTT; CDR3aa: CASSQDGTATGELFF
j_gene: TRBJ2-7; v_gene: TRBV11-2; d_gene: TRBD2; abundance: once; CDR3nt: TGTGCCAGCAGCTCCGGACTAGCGGGGGCATCTGGCAACGAGCAGTACTTC; CDR3aa: CASSSGLAGASGNEQYF
j_gene: TRBJ2-3; v_gene: TRBV7-9; d_gene: -; abundance: once; CDR3nt: TGTGCCAGCAGTCCAGGGACAGATACGCAGTATTTT; CDR3aa: CASSPGTDTQYF
j_gene: TRBJ1-1; v_gene: TRBV7-3; d_gene: -; abundance: -; CDR3nt: TGTGCCAGCAGCCCTCGGGGAGGGGCCGAAGCTTTCTTT; CDR3aa: CASSPRGGAEAFF
j_gene: TRBJ2-7; v_gene: TRBV7-7; d_gene: TRBD1; abundance: -; CDR3nt: TGTGCCAGCAGCGCCGGGACAGGGGTAGCCTACGAGCAGTACTTC; CDR3aa: CASSAGTGVAYEQYF
j_gene: TRBJ1-1; v_gene: TRBV5-4; d_gene: -; abundance: once; CDR3nt: TGTGCCAGCAGCTTGGGAACGGGTGAAGCTTTCTTT; CDR3aa: CASSLGTGEAFF
j_gene: TRBJ2-5; v_gene: TRBV11-2; d_gene: -; abundance: -; CDR3nt: TGTGCCAGCAGCTTAGGGCGGGTTTATGTAACCCAGTACTTC; CDR3aa: CASSLGRVYVTQYF
j_gene: TRBJ2-5; v_gene: TRBV7-8; d_gene: -; abundance: -; CDR3nt: TGTGCCAGCAGCTTAGGACTAGACCAAGAGACCCAGTACTTC; CDR3aa: CASSLGLDQETQYF
j_gene: TRBJ1-5; v_gene: TRBV6-5; d_gene: TRBD1; abundance: -; CDR3nt: TGTGCCAGCAGTTCGACAGGGAGTTGGCAGCCCCAGCATTTT; CDR3aa: CASSSTGSWQPQHF
j_gene: TRBJ1-1; v_gene: TRBV9; d_gene: TRBD1; abundance: -; CDR3nt: TGTGCCAGCAGCGAGGGGGTGGGGACAGGGTGGTTGGCTGAAGCTTTCTTT; CDR3aa: CASSEGVGTGWLAEAFF
j_gene: TRBJ2-7; v_gene: TRBV4-3; d_gene: TRBD2; abundance: -; CDR3nt: TGCGCCAGCAGCCGACGGACTGATAGCGGGGGGCCTCTGGAGCAGTACTTC; CDR3aa: CASSRRTDSGGPLEQYF
j_gene: TRBJ2-1; v_gene: TRBV27; d_gene: -; abundance: once; CDR3nt: TGTGCCAGCAAGGAACTAGCTCTCAACAATGAGCAGTTCTTC; CDR3aa: CASKELALNNEQFF
j_gene: TRBJ1-1; v_gene: TRBV19; d_gene: -; abundance: -; CDR3nt: TGTGCCAGTATCCAGGGGAACACTGAAGCTTTCTTT; CDR3aa: CASIQGNTEAFF
j_gene: TRBJ2-1; v_gene: TRBV7-2; d_gene: -; abundance: -; CDR3nt: TGTGCCAGCAGGCCCGCTCCAGGGTATTACAATGAGCAGTTCTTC; CDR3aa: CASRPAPGYYNEQFF
j_gene: TRBJ1-3; v_gene: TRBV4-3; d_gene: -; abundance: few; CDR3nt: TGCGCCAGCAGCCAAGGTTCAGCTGGAAACACCATATATTTT; CDR3aa: CASSQGSAGNTIYF
j_gene: TRBJ2-1; v_gene: TRBV6-4; d_gene: TRBD2; abundance: -; CDR3nt: TGTGCCAGCAGTGAATCTAGCGGGGGGGCCTATGAGCAGTTCTTC; CDR3aa: CASSESSGGAYEQFF
j_gene: TRBJ2-7; v_gene: TRBV28; d_gene: TRBD1; abundance: -; CDR3nt: TGTGCCAGCAGTCGTCCCGGGACAGGGGACGAGCAGTACTTC; CDR3aa: CASSRPGTGDEQYF